Listed below are T cell receptor beta chains from one sample, sequenced in a study of blood T cell repertoires in COVID-19. Sequenced by immunoSEQ multiplex PCR; TCRdb stores in-frame clones only, minus some. The table lists 250,000 to 350,000 clones, approximately 90% of them singletons. Sequencing used peripheral blood. These receptors originate from a woman under 40 with COVID-19, enrolled during active disease. Each CDR3 is given without its conserved first and last residue. Each record gives: CDR3 protein, V gene, J gene, clone size. Clone size is not always given. Where it is, it says once, few, many or a class for expanded clones.

CDR3 protein: ASSLAGSGFEQY; V gene: TRBV7-2; J gene: TRBJ2-7; clone size: NA
CDR3 protein: ASSQWGQGTYEQY; V gene: TRBV14; J gene: TRBJ2-7; clone size: NA
CDR3 protein: ASSSQGVGYGYT; V gene: TRBV5-1; J gene: TRBJ1-2; clone size: NA
CDR3 protein: ASSLVQGSSPSYNEQF; V gene: TRBV5-1; J gene: TRBJ2-1; clone size: NA
CDR3 protein: ASSSDNQETQY; V gene: TRBV5-1; J gene: TRBJ2-5; clone size: NA
CDR3 protein: ASRGLAGFDEQF; V gene: TRBV6-5; J gene: TRBJ2-1; clone size: NA
CDR3 protein: ASSPPEGGTTEAF; V gene: TRBV18; J gene: TRBJ1-1; clone size: NA
CDR3 protein: AWSVGGASNQPQH; V gene: TRBV30; J gene: TRBJ1-5; clone size: NA
CDR3 protein: ASSIGTSGSTDTQY; V gene: TRBV19; J gene: TRBJ2-3; clone size: NA
CDR3 protein: ASSQGAVQETQY; V gene: TRBV3-1/TRBV3-2; J gene: TRBJ2-5; clone size: NA
CDR3 protein: ATSDPRSGGANGYT; V gene: TRBV24-1; J gene: TRBJ1-2; clone size: NA
CDR3 protein: ASSEMAGSKGDDTQY; V gene: TRBV2; J gene: TRBJ2-3; clone size: NA
CDR3 protein: ASSTGGATEAF; V gene: TRBV2; J gene: TRBJ1-1; clone size: NA
CDR3 protein: ASSIILAGLRTDTQY; V gene: TRBV19; J gene: TRBJ2-3; clone size: NA
CDR3 protein: ASSLTGVTNEKLF; V gene: TRBV28; J gene: TRBJ1-4; clone size: NA
CDR3 protein: ASSLPQLAADTQY; V gene: TRBV5-1; J gene: TRBJ2-3; clone size: NA
CDR3 protein: AWTLGLQSNTGELF; V gene: TRBV30; J gene: TRBJ2-2; clone size: NA
CDR3 protein: ASSLEDRGYYNEQF; V gene: TRBV11-1; J gene: TRBJ2-1; clone size: NA
CDR3 protein: ASSLAQTGRSPLH; V gene: TRBV7-2; J gene: TRBJ1-6; clone size: NA
CDR3 protein: ASTADPGVEQY; V gene: TRBV2; J gene: TRBJ2-7; clone size: NA
CDR3 protein: ASTAAPRRNSPLH; V gene: TRBV28; J gene: TRBJ1-6; clone size: NA
CDR3 protein: ASSLSQGGYGYT; V gene: TRBV27; J gene: TRBJ1-2; clone size: NA
CDR3 protein: ASTGTSRTGELF; V gene: TRBV2; J gene: TRBJ2-2; clone size: NA
CDR3 protein: ASRTGNTEAF; V gene: TRBV5-1; J gene: TRBJ1-1; clone size: NA
CDR3 protein: AWSVGGETQY; V gene: TRBV30; J gene: TRBJ2-5; clone size: NA
CDR3 protein: ASSSIETMNTEAF; V gene: TRBV5-1; J gene: TRBJ1-1; clone size: NA
CDR3 protein: ASRQGEQY; V gene: TRBV28; J gene: TRBJ2-7; clone size: few
CDR3 protein: ASSGQAVTEAF; V gene: TRBV14; J gene: TRBJ1-1; clone size: NA
CDR3 protein: ASSLSGSVNTEAF; V gene: TRBV5-1; J gene: TRBJ1-1; clone size: NA
CDR3 protein: ASSKRQGDGTEAF; V gene: TRBV9; J gene: TRBJ1-1; clone size: NA
CDR3 protein: ASRGTGNYNEQF; V gene: TRBV27; J gene: TRBJ2-1; clone size: NA